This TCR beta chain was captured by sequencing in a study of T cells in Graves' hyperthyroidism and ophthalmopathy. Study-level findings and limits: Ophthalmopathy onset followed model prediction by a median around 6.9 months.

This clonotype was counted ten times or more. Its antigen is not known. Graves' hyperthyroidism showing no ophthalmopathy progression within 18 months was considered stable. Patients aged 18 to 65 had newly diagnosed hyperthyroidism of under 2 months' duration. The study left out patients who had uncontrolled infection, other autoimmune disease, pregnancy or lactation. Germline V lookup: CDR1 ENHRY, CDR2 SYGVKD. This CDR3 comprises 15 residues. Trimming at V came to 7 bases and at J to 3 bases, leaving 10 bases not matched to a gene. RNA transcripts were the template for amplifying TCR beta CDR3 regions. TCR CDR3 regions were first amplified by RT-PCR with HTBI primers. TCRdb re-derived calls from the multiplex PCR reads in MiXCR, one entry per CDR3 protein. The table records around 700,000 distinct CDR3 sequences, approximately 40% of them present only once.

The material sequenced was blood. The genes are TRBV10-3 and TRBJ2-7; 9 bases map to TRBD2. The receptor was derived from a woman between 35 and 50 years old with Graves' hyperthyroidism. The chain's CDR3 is CAIIASGAGGYEQYF. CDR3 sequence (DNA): TGTGCCATCATAGCTAGCGGGGCAGGGGGCTACGAGCAGTACTTC.